This paragraph reports one T cell receptor beta chain. Its specificity is unknown. PCR primers comprised 60 Vbeta and 13 Jbeta primers. The repertoire was sequenced with immunoSEQ multiplex PCR; TCRdb's copy has only in-frame clones and lacks some. This table holds 200,000 or so clones, approximately 81% found once. The sample belongs to a study of cytomegalovirus exposure and HLA in healthy donors. For the study at large: Among about 179 million T cells, an earlier analysis found around 100 million unique TCR beta sequences.

Broader study findings: Most TCR beta V segments were productive about 90% or about 30% of the time in an earlier analysis.

This CDR3 spans 13 amino acids. The chain couples TRBV21-1 to TRBJ1-4. TRBV21-1 has pseudogene status. The sequence came from a man aged 50 or older in good health and CMV-seronegative. Sequenced input: PBMCs. CDR3 amino acids: CASNHVSDEKLFF. CDR3 bases: TGTGCCAGCAACCACGTGAGCGATGAAAAACTGTTTTTT.